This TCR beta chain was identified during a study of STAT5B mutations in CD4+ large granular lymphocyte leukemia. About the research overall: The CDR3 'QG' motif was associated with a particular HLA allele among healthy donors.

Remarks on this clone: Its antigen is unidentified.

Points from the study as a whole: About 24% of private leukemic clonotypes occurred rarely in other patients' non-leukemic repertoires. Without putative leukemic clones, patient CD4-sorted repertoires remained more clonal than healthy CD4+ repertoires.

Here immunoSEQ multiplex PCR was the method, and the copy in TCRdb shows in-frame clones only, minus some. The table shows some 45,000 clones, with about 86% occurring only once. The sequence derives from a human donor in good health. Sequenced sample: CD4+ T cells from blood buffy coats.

The CDR3 loop reads CASSLVVQETQYF. The CDR3, as DNA: TGTGCCAGCAGCTTAGTGGTTCAAGAGACCCAGTACTTC. The chain carries TRBV7-8 and TRBJ2-5; unclear D gene. The CDR3 runs to 13 residues. Germline CDR1 and CDR2: SGHVS and FQNEAQ. V was pared by 1 base and J by 2 bases, with 5 bases between.